Given below is one TCR beta chain in context. Its antigen remains undetermined. The input lacks base qualities; no much larger clone sits a single base away. These data come from a study of memory CD4+ T cells and cytomegalovirus serostatus (dated by TCRdb to about 2019). Study-level background: The 33 healthy Belgian adults in the cohort included 9 who were CMV seropositive and some 25 who were CMV seronegative. To replicate a published TCR-based CMV serostatus classifier, the researchers sequenced the CD4+ memory TCRbeta repertoires of a Belgian cohort whose cytomegalovirus serostatus was known.

The Quick-DNA Microprep Kit was used to extract genomic DNA from the sorted cells. Amplification of TCRbeta DNA was done with the immunoSEQ hsTCRbeta kit, following the protocol from the manufacturer. An Illumina MiSeq instrument was used to sequence the TCRbeta libraries. As for the original processing: Following removal of out-of-frame sequences, 2.4 million or so distinct TCRbeta sequences were retained, with an average of roughly 70,000 per individual. Each individual was scored according to the count of over 150 previously reported CMV-associated TCRbeta sequences and the total productive distinct TCRbeta count. A beta-binomial model was reimplemented in Python, and scikit-learn random forests with default parameters were trained on data from the US cohort. Classifier performance on the Belgian cohort was summarized as median AUC with percentile confidence intervals calculated over 10,000 bootstrap iterations. TCRdb took this table from immuneACCESS and kept in-frame rearrangements with V and J called. Such tables lack part of the clones; where checked against another copy, unresolved V genes explain under half of the gap, and the rest is unexplained. V and J calls and clone size come straight from that table; D and trimming were deduced from the DNA. The sample data list about 26,000 clones, and about 81% of these were observed just once. Jointly, the top ten make up approximately 0.7% of the sample.

Study-level results and caveats: Of around 160 previously reported CMV-associated TCRbeta sequences, some 73 appeared in the CD4+ memory repertoires, each in one to five individuals. Only CD4+CD45RO+ memory cells were sequenced, unlike the original study, which covered naive and memory CD4+ and CD8+ populations. For CMV serostatus prediction, a median bootstrapped AUC of roughly 0.94 was reached with the original framework, and a median bootstrapped AUC of approximately 0.92 was reached with a US-trained random forest. A median bootstrapped AUC of 0.95 with a 95% CI of 0.76-1.00 was achieved on the Belgian cohort by the original-framework classifier. The results were interpreted as suggesting that the CMV-associated TCR signature is mostly present in the CD4+ memory repertoire.

Sequences GTSNPN (CDR1) and SVGIG (CDR2) are obtained from the germline V gene (reference sequence). V is pared back by 4 bases and J by 1 base, with 10 bases lying between the germline termini. The CDR3 holds 13 amino acids from the cysteine to the phenylalanine. The DNA shown is the 39-base CDR3, in frame from base 1. Single viable CD3+CD4+CD8-CD45RO+ cells were sorted as memory CD4+ T cells on a FACSAria II. CMV serostatus was determined with a Roche Elecsys assay detecting serum IgG against CMV pp150, pp28, p38 and p52. Following thawing, total CD4+ T cells were enriched through positive selection using CD4 magnetic microbeads. The samples came from a different study that was designed specifically to examine the CD4+ T cell memory repertoire. Peripheral blood mononuclear cells were isolated and cryopreserved following standard operating procedures; serum was stored at -80 °C. The staining used CD3-PerCP (BW264/56), CD4-APC (RPA-T4), CD45RO-PE (UCHT1) and CD8-Pacific Orange (3B5) antibodies, and Sytox blue was used to exclude non-viable cells.

The sequence came from an adult in good health and CMV-seronegative. Sequenced: memory CD4+ T cells from blood. Recombination joined TRBV30 with TRBJ2-5; the D gene is possibly TRBD1, with 6 bases matching. The DNA sequence reads TGTGCCTGGACTCGGACAGTCCAAGAGACCCAGTACTTC. Translated, this is CAWTRTVQETQYF.